The present entry profiles one T cell receptor (beta chain) with its context. Unique molecular identifiers were incorporated into the prepared TCRbeta library. TCRdb recomputed calls from the PCR reads with MiXCR, one row per CDR3 protein. Of 400,000 to 450,000 distinct CDR3 sequences in the sample, about 45% were seen once. These data belong to a study of T-cell reconstitution after alpha-beta-depleted transplantation in children. After removal of 6 bases from V and 4 bases from J, the junction contained 7 bases not matched to a gene. The germline gives CDR1 DFQATT, CDR2 SNEGSKA (reference sequence). The CDR3 length is 14 residues.

The specimen comprised PBMCs, sampled before TCRalphabeta/CD19-depleted stem cell transplant. The receptor was derived from a girl aged 2 to 9 with aplastic anemia, due to receive a stem cell transplant. The V call is TRBV20-1, the J call TRBJ2-7, with TRBD1 matching over 12 bases. The CDR3 bases are TGCAGTGCGGAGGTGGGACAGGGGGCATACGAGCAGTACTTC. It yields the protein CSAEVGQGAYEQYF.